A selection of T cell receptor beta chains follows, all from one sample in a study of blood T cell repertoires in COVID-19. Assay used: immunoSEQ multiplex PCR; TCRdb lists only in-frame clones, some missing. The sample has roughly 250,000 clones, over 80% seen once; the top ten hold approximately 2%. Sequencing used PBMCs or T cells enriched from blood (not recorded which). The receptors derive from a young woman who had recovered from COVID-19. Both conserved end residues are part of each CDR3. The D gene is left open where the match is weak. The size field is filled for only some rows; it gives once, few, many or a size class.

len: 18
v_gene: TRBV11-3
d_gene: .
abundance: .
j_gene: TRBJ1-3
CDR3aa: CASSPRGLGFPSGNTIYF
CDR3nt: TGTGCCAGCAGCCCGAGAGGGCTAGGGTTCCCTTCTGGAAACACCATATATTTT

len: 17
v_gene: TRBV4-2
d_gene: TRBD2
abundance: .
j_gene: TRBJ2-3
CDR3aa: CASSQDLASGGSNTQYF
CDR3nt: TGTGCCAGCAGCCAAGATCTTGCTAGCGGGGGGTCAAATACGCAGTATTTT

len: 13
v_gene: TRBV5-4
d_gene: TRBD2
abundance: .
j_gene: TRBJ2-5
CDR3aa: CASSNQAGETQYF
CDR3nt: TGTGCCAGCAGCAACCAAGCGGGGGAGACCCAGTACTTC

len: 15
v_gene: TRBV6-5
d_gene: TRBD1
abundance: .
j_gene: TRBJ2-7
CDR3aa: CASSYTGTGGDEQYF
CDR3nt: TGTGCCAGCAGTTACACCGGGACAGGGGGTGACGAGCAGTACTTC

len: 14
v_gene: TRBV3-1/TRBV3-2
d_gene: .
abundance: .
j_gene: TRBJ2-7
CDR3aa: CASSPGLGRYEQYF
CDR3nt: TGTGCCAGCAGCCCGGGACTTGGGCGCTACGAGCAGTACTTC

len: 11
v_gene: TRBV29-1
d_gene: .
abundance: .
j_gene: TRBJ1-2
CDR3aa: CSVSSYGGYTF
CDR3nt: TGCAGCGTTTCCTCGTATGGCGGCTACACCTTC

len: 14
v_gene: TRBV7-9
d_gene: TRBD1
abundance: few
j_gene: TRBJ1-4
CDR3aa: CASSFRDSEEKLFF
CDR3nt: TGTGCCAGCAGCTTTAGGGACAGTGAGGAAAAACTGTTTTTT

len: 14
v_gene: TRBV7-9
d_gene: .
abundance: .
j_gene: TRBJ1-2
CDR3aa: CASSLSGPLYGYTF
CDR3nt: TGTGCCAGCAGCTTATCAGGGCCCCTCTATGGCTACACCTTC

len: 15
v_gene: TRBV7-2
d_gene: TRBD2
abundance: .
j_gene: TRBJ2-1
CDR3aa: CASSYLAGDYNEQFF
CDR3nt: TGTGCCAGCAGTTATCTAGCGGGGGACTACAATGAGCAGTTCTTC

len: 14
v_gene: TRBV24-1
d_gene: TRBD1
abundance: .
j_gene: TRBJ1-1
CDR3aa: CATSGTGGGTEAFF
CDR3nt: TGTGCCACCAGTGGGACAGGGGGGGGCACTGAAGCTTTCTTT

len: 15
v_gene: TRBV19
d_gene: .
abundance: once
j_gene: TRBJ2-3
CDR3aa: CASSIRQGRTDTQYF
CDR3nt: TGTGCCAGTAGTATTAGGCAGGGCCGCACAGATACGCAGTATTTT

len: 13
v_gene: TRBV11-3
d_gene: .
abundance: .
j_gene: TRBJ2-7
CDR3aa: CASSSGTQNEQYF
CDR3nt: TGTGCCAGCAGCTCCGGGACACAGAACGAGCAGTACTTC

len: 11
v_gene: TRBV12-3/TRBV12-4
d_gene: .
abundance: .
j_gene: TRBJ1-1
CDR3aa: CASSFVGQAFF
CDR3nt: TGTGCCAGCAGTTTTGTTGGCCAAGCTTTCTTT

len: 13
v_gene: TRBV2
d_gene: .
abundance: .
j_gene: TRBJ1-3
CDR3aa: CASSRDSGNTIYF
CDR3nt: TGTGCCAGCAGCAGGGATTCCGGAAACACCATATATTTT

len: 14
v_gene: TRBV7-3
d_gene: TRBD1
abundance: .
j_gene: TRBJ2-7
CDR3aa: CASSPDRDRGEQYF
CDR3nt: TGTGCCAGCAGCCCCGACAGGGATCGCGGCGAGCAGTACTTC

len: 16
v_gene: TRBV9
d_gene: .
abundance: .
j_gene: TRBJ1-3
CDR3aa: CASSVDGTPSGNTIYF
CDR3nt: TGTGCCAGCAGCGTCGATGGGACACCCTCTGGAAACACCATATATTTT

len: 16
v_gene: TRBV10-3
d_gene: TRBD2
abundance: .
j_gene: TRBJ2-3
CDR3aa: CAISESAGGDTDTQYF
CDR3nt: TGTGCCATCAGTGAGTCGGCGGGAGGGGACACAGATACGCAGTATTTT

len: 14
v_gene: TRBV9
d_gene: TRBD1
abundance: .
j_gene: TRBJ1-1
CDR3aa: CASSPKGANTEAFF
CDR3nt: TGTGCCAGCAGCCCCAAGGGGGCGAACACTGAAGCTTTCTTT

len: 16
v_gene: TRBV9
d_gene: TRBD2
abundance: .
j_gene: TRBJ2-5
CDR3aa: CASSPRTSGGQETQYF
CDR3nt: TGTGCCAGCAGCCCCAGGACTAGCGGGGGGCAAGAGACCCAGTACTTC

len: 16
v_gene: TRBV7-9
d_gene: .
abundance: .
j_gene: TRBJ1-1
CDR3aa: CASSLGTTVRNTEAFF
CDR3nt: TGTGCCAGCAGCTTAGGTACGACAGTCCGGAACACTGAAGCTTTCTTT